This TCR beta chain was identified during a study of T cells in Graves' hyperthyroidism and ophthalmopathy. The CDR3 regions of TCR beta were amplified from RNA transcripts. HTBI primers drove first-round RT-PCR of the TCR CDR3. TCRdb reprocessed the multiplex PCR reads with MiXCR, giving one entry per CDR3 protein. The data show around 340,000 distinct CDR3 sequences, approximately 13% seen once. CDR1 and CDR2 (germline): SQVTM, ANQGSEA. V lost 7 bases and J lost 4, with 13 bases in between. The CDR3 is 12 amino acids. This clonotype was seen repeatedly, ten times or more. What it binds is unknown. Findings of the study overall: Ophthalmopathy, which appeared later, was predicted by the model a median approximately six months before onset.

The receptor's source is a woman aged 25-40 years with Graves' hyperthyroidism. The rearrangement uses TRBV29-1 and TRBJ1-1; D not resolved. Sequenced material: blood. The CDR3 DNA reads as TGCAGCGCCAGATCGGACGTCACTGAAGCTTTCTTT. Translating gives CSARSDVTEAFF.